This entry is about one T cell receptor beta chain. Its antigen is still unknown. This CDR3 is built from 13 residues. The germline gives CDR1 SGHAT, CDR2 FQNNGV. V was trimmed by 0 bases and J by 5 bases, leaving 7 bases between them. This sample was included in a study of CD8 T cells in ankylosing spondylitis. Study-wide results and limits: It appeared that ankylosing spondylitis blood was characterized by a TCR beta motif of under ten highly homologous variants.

TCRdb reprocessed the 5' RACE reads via MiXCR and lists one record per CDR3 protein. The sample includes over 450,000 distinct CDR3 sequences, roughly 13% of them seen just once. Sample: blood, either unsorted or a sorted T cell fraction (not recorded which). The receptor comes from a male donor with ankylosing spondylitis. The V call is TRBV11-2, the J call TRBJ2-5; D gene uncertain. CDR3 in amino acids: CASSLDRLETQYF. The CDR3 DNA sequence: TGTGCCAGCAGCTTAGATAGACTGGAGACCCAGTACTTC.